The table lists the clone carrying this TCR beta chain with a count of one. Its matching antigen is unknown. Germline values: CDR1 MGHRA, CDR2 YSYEKL. Losses at the gene ends were 0 bases for V and 5 bases for J; bases not matched to a gene: 8. The CDR3 consists of 16 residues. Libraries were prepared by immunoSEQ multiplex PCR; TCRdb keeps only in-frame clonotypes and omits some of them. The sample lists fewer than 90,000 clones, about 94% occurring once. This entry belongs to a study of OX40 agonist ivuxolimab in advanced cancers. On the study more broadly: Dose-escalation patients suffered from hepatocellular carcinoma, melanoma, renal cell or head and neck cancer.

The study's findings and limits: It was also the case that some nonresponders had low normalized T-cell clonal expansion. The authors did not determine the antigen specificity of the expanded peripheral T cells.

V is TRBV4-1 and J is TRBJ2-5, with 8 bases aligning to TRBD1. The source is an adult with an advanced solid tumor such as melanoma, head and neck, liver or kidney cancer. This sample comprised CD4+ or CD8+ T cells sorted from blood, obtained in a trial of the OX40 agonist ivuxolimab. CDR3 bases: TGCGCCAGCAGCCAAGACCTGGGACAGGCTTACGAGACCCAGTACTTC. Residues: CASSQDLGQAYETQYF.